This TCR beta chain was observed in a study of T-cell reconstitution after alpha-beta-depleted transplantation in children. This clonotype was counted at least ten times. Unique molecular identifiers were incorporated into the prepared TCRbeta library. TCRdb called the PCR reads again in MiXCR, with one record for every CDR3 protein. The table includes roughly 200,000 distinct CDR3 sequences, around 10% detected once. CDR3 size: 14 residues. From germline, CDR1 is SGHAT and CDR2 FQNNGV. V was cut by 3 bases and J by 3 bases, with 8 bases left in between. This chain uses TRBV11-2 with TRBJ1-4; D is uncertain. This sequence originates from a human donor who donated a stem cell graft to a child with acute lymphoblastic leukemia. This specimen consisted of PBMCs from the stem cell graft donor, obtained from the stem cell graft. In DNA form, the CDR3 reads TGTGCCAGCAGCTTTGCGGAGGCTAATGAAAAACTGTTTTTT. This sequence encodes CASSFAEANEKLFF.